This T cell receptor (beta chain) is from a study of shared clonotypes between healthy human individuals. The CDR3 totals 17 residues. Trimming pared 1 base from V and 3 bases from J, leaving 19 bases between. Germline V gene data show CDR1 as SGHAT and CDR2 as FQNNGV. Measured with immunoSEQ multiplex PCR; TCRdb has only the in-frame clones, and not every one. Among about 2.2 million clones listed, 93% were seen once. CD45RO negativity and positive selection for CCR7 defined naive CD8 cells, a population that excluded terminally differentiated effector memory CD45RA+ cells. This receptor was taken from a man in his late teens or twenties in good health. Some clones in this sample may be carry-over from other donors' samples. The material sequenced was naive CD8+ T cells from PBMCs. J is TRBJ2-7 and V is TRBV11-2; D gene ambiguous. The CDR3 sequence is CASSLGPTVLHYYEQYF. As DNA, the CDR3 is TGTGCCAGCAGCTTAGGACCCACAGTGTTACACTACTACGAGCAGTACTTC.